This passage covers 25 T cell receptor beta chains from one sample sequenced in a study of spatial heterogeneity in lung cancer. Study observations and caveats: Within tumors, counts of expanded alpha and beta TCRs tracked tumor mutation counts.

Time point denoted: sample taken at primary tumor resection. No antigens are known for them. TCRdb reprocessed the 5' RACE reads with MiXCR, giving one entry per CDR3 protein. Among around 18,000 distinct CDR3 sequences listed, approximately 5.8% were seen once. Specimen: lung tumor tissue, collected at surgery. Every receptor here comes from a female donor with early-stage non-small cell lung cancer.

This clonotype was detected ten times or more. This beta chain turned up in a library designed for alpha chains; as an off-target read, its abundance says little. The gene calls are TRBV9 and TRBJ2-2, with a tentative D call TRBD1 (6 bases). V lost 6 bases to trimming and J lost 4 bases, with 13 bases between them. Germline values: CDR1 SGDLS, CDR2 YYNGEE. The CDR3 has 14 residues. CDR3 sequence reads: CASTSQGATGELFF. CDR3 DNA: TGTGCCAGCACCTCACAGGGAGCCACCGGGGAGCTGTTTTTT. The full variable domain, its missing parts supplied by reference TRBV9 and TRBJ2-2, is DSGVTQTPKHLITATGQRVTLRCSPRSGDLSVYWYQQSLDQGLQFLIQYYNGEERAKGNILERFSAQQFPDLHSELNLSSLELGDSALYFCASTSQGATGELFFGEGSRLTVL.

This clonotype is labeled as medium-sized (0.01 to 0.1%). This beta chain is a stray read from a library made for alpha chains; its abundance is not meaningful. The chain couples TRBV12-3 or TRBV12-4 to TRBJ2-5; 9 bases agree with TRBD1. This CDR3 spans 16 amino acids. V shed 5 bases, J shed 4 bases, and the junction held 11 bases outside the gene matches. This CDR3 reads CASSPPGQGLGETQYF. The CDR3 nucleotides read TGTGCCAGCAGTCCTCCCGGACAGGGGTTGGGAGAGACCCAGTACTTC.

This clonotype was counted ten times or more. For a library built for alpha chains, this beta chain is a stray read; little rests on its size. The gene calls are TRBV6-2 or TRBV6-3 and TRBJ2-2; D is undetermined. The CDR3 extends over 12 amino acids. Germline V CDR1 and CDR2: MNHEY, SVGEGT. V lost 7 bases and J 7 bases, leaving 10 bases between the germline ends. CDR3 residues: CASTRRNGELFF. Written as DNA, the CDR3 is TGTGCCAGCACTCGTAGGAACGGGGAGCTGTTTTTT.

This clonotype was seen only a few times. This beta chain came through as a stray read in a library set up for alpha chains, and its size says little. The chain combines TRBV18 with TRBJ2-3; 7 nucleotides align to TRBD2. Losses at the gene ends were 1 base for V and 3 bases for J; bases not matched to a gene: 7. The germline CDR1 and CDR2 sequences are KGHSH and LQKENI. This CDR3 contains 16 residues. The CDR3 is CASSPRAGVRTDTQYF. The CDR3, as DNA: TGTGCCAGCTCACCACGGGCGGGAGTACGGACAGATACGCAGTATTTT.

Ten or more counts support this clonotype. This beta chain is off target for a library built for alpha chains, so its abundance means little. This chain connects TRBV7-9 to TRBJ2-7; TRBD2 agrees at 7 bases. Trimming removed 0 bases from V and 3 bases from J; junction bases left unmatched: 5. Germline CDR1 is SEHNR and CDR2 is FQNEAQ (reference sequence). This CDR3 contains 15 residues. CDR3 sequence (DNA): TGTGCCAGCAGCTTAGCCGGCGGGAGAGTCTACGAGCAGTACTTC. Amino acids: CASSLAGGRVYEQYF.

Many counts were recorded for this clonotype. Found in a library prepared for alpha chains, this beta chain is an off-target read, and its abundance has little meaning. V and J are TRBV6-6 and TRBJ2-7; the match to TRBD2 covers 9 bases. V dropped 5 bases and J dropped 1; count of bases not matched to a gene: 12. The CDR3 consists of 17 residues. Per the germline V gene, CDR1 is MNHNY and CDR2 is SVGAGI (reference sequence). CDR3: CASSPTRGLAGSYEQYF. The CDR3, as DNA: TGTGCCAGCAGTCCAACCAGGGGTCTAGCGGGATCCTACGAGCAGTACTTC.

Regarding this clonotype: Being off target in a library aimed at alpha chains, this beta chain has a size of little meaning. This chain links TRBV10-3 with TRBJ2-1, with 9 bases fitting TRBD1. CDR1 is ENHRY, CDR2 SYGVKD, per germline. The CDR3 runs to 13 residues. V was pared by 3 bases and J by 13 bases, with 7 bases of the junction left unmatched. Here the CDR3 reads CAISDGTGLSQFF. CDR3 nucleotide sequence: TGTGCCATCAGTGACGGGACAGGGCTTTCCCAGTTCTTC.

This clonotype has ten or more counts. As an off-target read in a library built for alpha chains, this beta chain has a frequency of little significance. The chain has TRBV7-2 and TRBJ2-1, with TRBD2 identical over 8 bases. J lost 4 bases, V lost 2 bases, and 4 bases had no gene match. There are 15 residues in the CDR3. CDR1 is SGHTA and CDR2 is FQGNSA in the germline V gene. The DNA of the CDR3 is TGTGCCAGCAGCTTAAATGCGGGAGGTTACAATGAGCAGTTCTTC. This codes for CASSLNAGGYNEQFF.

Many counts were recorded for this clonotype. Because this beta chain is a stray read in a library intended to capture alpha chains, its abundance should not be given much weight. Here the CDR3 DNA reads TGTGCCAGCAGCCTCTTTACAGGACTGGAGGCAGATACGCAGTATTTT. Encoded protein: CASSLFTGLEADTQYF. The genes are TRBV27 and TRBJ2-3; possibly TRBD1 or TRBD2 for D (5 bases each). The V gene's germline CDR1 is MNHEY and CDR2 SMNVEV (reference sequence). The V end was cut by 6 bases, the J end by 4 bases, with 20 bases between. This CDR3 is 16 amino acids long.

There are many counts of this clonotype. This beta chain is an off-target read within a library intended for alpha chains, so its frequency means little. The rearrangement uses TRBV15 and TRBJ2-1; 12 bases align to TRBD1. The CDR3 contains 16 residues. V gave up 2 bases and J gave up 8 bases; unmatched junction bases: 7. Looked up from germline, CDR1 is LNHNV and CDR2 is YYDKDF (reference sequence). This CDR3 reads CATSRKGQGARDEQFF. In nucleotides, the CDR3 is TGTGCCACCAGCAGAAAGGGACAGGGGGCGCGCGATGAGCAGTTCTTC.

Ten or more counts support this clonotype. This beta chain represents an off-target read in a library built for alpha chains; its size is of limited meaning. The genes are TRBV21-1 and TRBJ2-4; the table's D call, TRBD1, has no DNA check behind it. TRBV21-1 is a documented pseudogene. CDR3 length equals 14 residues. The CDR3 DNA follows: TGTGCCAGCCCTTACCGGGATTTAGGAAACATTCAGTACTTC. Protein sequence: CASPYRDLGNIQYF.

This clonotype appeared many times. Little can be read into the size of this beta chain, an off-target read in a library designed for alpha chains. The rearrangement joins TRBV7-2 to TRBJ2-7; D ambiguous. CDR3 size: 13 residues. Germline V gene sequence: CDR1 SGHTA, CDR2 FQGNSA. The V gene lost 3 bases and the J gene lost 3 bases, with 9 bases spanning the gap. The CDR3 sequence is CASSFVLGYEQYF. The CDR3 DNA is TGTGCCAGCAGCTTTGTATTAGGCTACGAGCAGTACTTC.

This clonotype occurred many times. This beta chain is a stray read from a library made for alpha chains; its abundance is not meaningful. The chain employs TRBV20-1 and TRBJ2-7; tentatively, D is TRBD2 (8 bases). Trimming stripped 5 bases from V and 7 bases from J, with 15 bases between. This CDR3 has 12 amino acids. CDR1 is DFQATT, CDR2 SNEGSKA, per germline (reference sequence). The CDR3 DNA is TGCAGTGCTCGGGAGGGGGCTAGTGAGCAGTACTTC. It specifies CSAREGASEQYF.

This clonotype was seen repeatedly, ten times or more. Within a library made for alpha chains, this beta chain is off target, and its count is uninformative. The genes are TRBV12-3 or TRBV12-4 and TRBJ1-1; D is ambiguous. Trimming removed 1 base from V and 6 bases from J, with 12 bases in between. The CDR3 length is 14 residues. Here the CDR3 DNA reads TGTGCCAGCAGTTTAGTTCTGGGCGGGGCTGAAGCTTTCTTT. Translating it yields CASSLVLGGAEAFF.

About this clonotype: This beta chain turned up in a library designed for alpha chains; as an off-target read, its abundance says little. The chain links TRBV10-3 to TRBJ1-1, with D maybe TRBD1 (5 bases). Trimming pared 4 bases from V and 11 bases from J, leaving 11 bases between. The germline V gene has CDR1 ENHRY and CDR2 SYGVKD. The CDR3 is made up of 11 amino acids. CDR3 sequence (DNA): TGTGCCATCAGTGCCGCAGGGAGGGCTTTCTTT. Encoded protein: CAISAAGRAFF.

This clonotype was recorded many times. This beta chain is a stray sequence in a library constructed for alpha chains; its clone size is not meaningful. V and J are TRBV2 and TRBJ2-3; TRBD2 matches 7 bases. CDR3 length equals 14 residues. The V and J ends lost 5 bases and 5 bases, in that order; junction bases with no gene match: 7. Germline V gene data show CDR1 as SNHLY and CDR2 as FYNNEI. Written as DNA, the CDR3 is TGTGCCAGCAGTTTTTTTGCGGGAGAAGATACGCAGTATTTT. Encoded protein: CASSFFAGEDTQYF.

Ten or more counts support this clonotype. This beta chain slipped into a library made for alpha chains as a stray read, so its size is not meaningful. This chain joins TRBV10-2 and TRBJ1-5; D not resolved. This CDR3 region has 14 residues. Germline V gene sequence: CDR1 WSHSY, CDR2 SAAADI. Trimming removed 0 bases from V and 4 bases from J, with 7 bases in between. The CDR3: CASSESSLNQPQHF. The CDR3 DNA follows: TGCGCCAGCAGTGAGTCCTCCCTGAATCAGCCCCAGCATTTT.

This clonotype ranks as medium-sized. The library was prepared for alpha chains; this beta chain is a stray read, so its frequency means little. The V and J genes are TRBV9 and TRBJ2-1; D gene unclear. The CDR3 has 16 amino acids. Germline CDR1 reads SGDLS; CDR2 reads YYNGEE. The V and J ends lost 0 bases and 7 bases respectively, with 17 bases between them. The CDR3 DNA reads as TGTGCCAGCAGCGTAGGCCCGTTCGCCATGGGGAATGAGCAGTTCTTC. Encoded protein: CASSVGPFAMGNEQFF.

This clonotype was detected a few times. For a library built for alpha chains, this beta chain is a stray read; little rests on its size. DNA of the CDR3: TGTGCCAGCCGCAACGGGACAGGGGCGGATTCACCCCTCCACTTT. It yields the protein CASRNGTGADSPLHF. The V gene is TRBV21-1, the J gene TRBJ1-6; the table gives TRBD1 as D, unverified against the DNA. TRBV21-1 is deemed a pseudogene. The CDR3 sequence is 15 residues long.

A remark on this clonotype: This beta chain turned up in a library designed for alpha chains; as an off-target read, its abundance says little. The genes are TRBV12-3 or TRBV12-4 and TRBJ2-3; no reliable D call. This CDR3 has 11 residues. Trimming took 8 bases from V and 3 from J, leaving 6 bases between them. For the CDR3, the DNA is TGTGCCAGCGGCCTTACAGATACGCAGTATTTT. It specifies CASGLTDTQYF.

With regard to this clonotype: Since it is a stray read in a library aimed at alpha chains, this beta chain has a size that is not meaningful. The genes are TRBV9 and TRBJ2-5; the D gene is possibly TRBD2 (6 bases). The CDR3 extends over 14 amino acids. CDR1 is SGDLS and CDR2 is YYNGEE in the germline V gene. The germline V and J ends were trimmed by 3 bases and 3 bases, with 12 bases remaining between them. In DNA form, the CDR3 reads TGTGCCAGCAGCGCGGGACTCCTCGAAGAGACCCAGTACTTC. Protein sequence: CASSAGLLEETQYF.

Turning to this clonotype: The library was built for alpha chains, so this beta chain is an off-target read and its size means little. V and J are TRBV6-6 and TRBJ1-5; D uncertain. CDR1 and CDR2 from the germline V gene are MNHNY and SVGAGI (reference sequence). CDR3 length equals 13 residues. V was cut by 5 bases and J by 4 bases, with 9 bases left in between. The CDR3 sequence: CASSRQLNQPQHF. The CDR3 nucleotides read TGTGCCAGCAGTCGGCAGTTAAATCAGCCCCAGCATTTT.

This clonotype was counted at least ten times. Since it is a stray read in a library aimed at alpha chains, this beta chain has a size that is not meaningful. The chain combines TRBV7-8 with TRBJ1-5; D is unclear. V dropped 2 bases and J dropped 5 bases, with 7 bases sitting between them. The CDR3 sequence is 13 residues long. Germline lookup yields CDR1 SGHVS and CDR2 FQNEAQ. The chain's CDR3 is CASSLQADQPQHF. The CDR3 DNA follows: TGTGCCAGCAGCTTACAGGCGGATCAGCCCCAGCATTTT.

This clonotype has more than one count but fewer than ten. Because this beta chain is a stray read in a library intended to capture alpha chains, its abundance should not be given much weight. The J gene is TRBJ2-1, the V gene TRBV9, with 13 bases fitting TRBD2. The CDR3 is 20 amino acids. Trimming cost V 0 bases and J 0 bases; bases outside gene matches: 9. Germline assignment: CDR1 SGDLS and CDR2 YYNGEE. Here the CDR3 reads CASSVAGTSGTLSSYNEQFF. The CDR3 DNA sequence: TGTGCCAGCAGCGTAGCCGGGACTAGCGGGACCCTGAGCTCCTACAATGAGCAGTTCTTC.

In its sample, this clonotype was seen many times. The library was designed around alpha chains, so this beta chain is a stray read whose abundance carries little weight. The rearrangement joins TRBV4-1 to TRBJ2-2, with D maybe TRBD2 (5 bases). The CDR3 has 16 amino acids. Trimming removed 4 bases at V and 0 bases at J, with 12 bases between. CDR1 is MGHRA, CDR2 YSYEKL, per germline. The DNA of the CDR3 is TGCGCCAGCAGCCCCATCGCCGGGACGAACACCGGGGAGCTGTTTTTT. It encodes CASSPIAGTNTGELFF.